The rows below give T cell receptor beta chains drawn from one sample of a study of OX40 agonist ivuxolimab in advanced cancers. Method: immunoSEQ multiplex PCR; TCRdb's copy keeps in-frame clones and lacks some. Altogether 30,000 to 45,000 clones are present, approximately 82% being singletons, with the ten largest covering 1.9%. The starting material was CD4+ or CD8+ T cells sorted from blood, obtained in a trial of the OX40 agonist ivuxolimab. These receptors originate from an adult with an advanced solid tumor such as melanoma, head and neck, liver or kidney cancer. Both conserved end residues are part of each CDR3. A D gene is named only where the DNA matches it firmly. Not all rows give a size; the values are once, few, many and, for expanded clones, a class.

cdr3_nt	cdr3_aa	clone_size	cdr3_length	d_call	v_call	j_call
TGTGCCATCACGGGGGGTACCACAGATACGCAGTATTTT	CAITGGTTDTQYF	-	13	TRBD2	TRBV10-3	TRBJ2-3
TGTGCCAGCAGTTACGGTCGACAGTCACGCGGGGAGCTGTTTTTT	CASSYGRQSRGELFF	-	15	-	TRBV6-5	TRBJ2-2
TGTGCCAGCAGCCGTAAGGACAGCAATCAGCCCCAGCATTTT	CASSRKDSNQPQHF	-	14	-	TRBV7-9	TRBJ1-5
TGTGCCAGCTCACCACCGAATCAACTAGCGGGGACAGATACGCAGTATTTT	CASSPPNQLAGTDTQYF	-	17	TRBD2	TRBV18	TRBJ2-3
TGCGCCAGCAGTGATGGAGGGACGCGTGTCGAGCAGTACTTC	CASSDGGTRVEQYF	-	14	-	TRBV10-1	TRBJ2-7
TGCGCCAGCAGCCCCCTGTTCTCTGGGGCCAACGTCCTGACTTTC	CASSPLFSGANVLTF	-	15	-	TRBV4-1	TRBJ2-6
TGTGCCAGCAGTGATCTCAGTCCCGACTACAATGAGCAGTTCTTC	CASSDLSPDYNEQFF	-	15	-	TRBV2	TRBJ2-1
TGTGCCAGCAGCTTGCGGACTAGCGGGAGGGTGGGGTACAATGAGCAGTTCTTC	CASSLRTSGRVGYNEQFF	once	18	TRBD2	TRBV13	TRBJ2-1
TGTGCCAGCAGTGATCCAGGACTAGCGGTTGAGGACGAGCAGTACTTC	CASSDPGLAVEDEQYF	-	16	TRBD2	TRBV6-1	TRBJ2-7
TGTGCCAGCAGCTTTACTAGCGGGGGCCGATCCTACGAGCAGTACTTC	CASSFTSGGRSYEQYF	medium-sized	16	TRBD2	TRBV7-8	TRBJ2-7
TGTGCCAGTAGTATGGGGACAGGTCTGGAGCAGTACTTC	CASSMGTGLEQYF	few	13	TRBD1	TRBV19	TRBJ2-7
TGTGCCAGTAGTGAGCTCGGGGAGCTGTTTTTT	CASSELGELFF	few	11	-	TRBV19	TRBJ2-2
TGTGCCAGCAGCTTTCTCAATGAGCAGTTCTTC	CASSFLNEQFF	-	11	-	TRBV11-2	TRBJ2-1
TGTGCCAGCAGCTTGGGCGGAACCCAAGAGACCCAGTACTTC	CASSLGGTQETQYF	-	14	-	TRBV5-5	TRBJ2-5
TGTGCCAGCAGCTTCCGGGACCAACTGTTTTTT	CASSFRDQLFF	-	11	-	TRBV5-5	TRBJ1-4
TGCGCCAGCAGCCAAGAACGGGGACGCAGCTCTAACTATGGCTACACCTTC	CASSQERGRSSNYGYTF	-	17	-	TRBV4-1	TRBJ1-2
TGTGCCAGCAGTGAGGGAACTTACACCGGGGAGCTGTTTTTT	CASSEGTYTGELFF	-	14	-	TRBV2	TRBJ2-2
TGTGCCAGCAGCCGGGACAGGGCTGGAAACACCATATATTTT	CASSRDRAGNTIYF	-	14	TRBD1	TRBV7-2	TRBJ1-3
TGTGCCAGCAGCATTGCCGGGCTCCCCTTGGGCTACACCTTC	CASSIAGLPLGYTF	-	14	-	TRBV7-9	TRBJ1-2
TGTGCCAGCAGTGACCGAGGGGCAGATTACAATGAGCAGTTCTTC	CASSDRGADYNEQFF	-	15	-	TRBV6-1	TRBJ2-1
TGTGCCAGCAGTTACTTAGGGCCCGACACTGAAGCTTTCTTT	CASSYLGPDTEAFF	-	14	-	TRBV6-6	TRBJ1-1
TGTGCCTGGAATAGCAGGGAGGCTTTCTTT	CAWNSREAFF	few	10	-	TRBV30	TRBJ1-1
TGTGCCAGCAAGCCGGTGGCAACTAATGAAAAACTGTTTTTT	CASKPVATNEKLFF	-	14	-	TRBV6-1	TRBJ1-4
TGTGCCAGCAGCCCCCGGACTAGAGGAGCGACCGGGGAGCTGTTTTTT	CASSPRTRGATGELFF	-	16	TRBD2	TRBV11-1	TRBJ2-2
TGTGCCAGTAGCTTCCGACTAGGCGACGAGCAGTACTTC	CASSFRLGDEQYF	-	13	-	TRBV19	TRBJ2-7
TGTGCCAGCTCACCAACACAGGGGTTGGGAGAGACCCAGTACTTC	CASSPTQGLGETQYF	-	15	TRBD1	TRBV18	TRBJ2-5
TGTGCCAGCAGTTTATCGTCCAGGGGGCTATGGGGCCTCCACTTT	CASSLSSRGLWGLHF	-	15	TRBD1	TRBV27	TRBJ1-6
TGTGCCAGCAGTTTAGCCCTATTTGGTGAGCAGTTCTTC	CASSLALFGEQFF	-	13	-	TRBV27	TRBJ2-1
TGTGCCAGCAGTTTGGGGGGGCGAGGAGGTACGCAGTATTTT	CASSLGGRGGTQYF	-	14	-	TRBV28	TRBJ2-3
TGTGCCAGCTCACCTTGGACAGTTTATAGCAATCAGCCCCAGCATTTT	CASSPWTVYSNQPQHF	-	16	-	TRBV18	TRBJ1-5